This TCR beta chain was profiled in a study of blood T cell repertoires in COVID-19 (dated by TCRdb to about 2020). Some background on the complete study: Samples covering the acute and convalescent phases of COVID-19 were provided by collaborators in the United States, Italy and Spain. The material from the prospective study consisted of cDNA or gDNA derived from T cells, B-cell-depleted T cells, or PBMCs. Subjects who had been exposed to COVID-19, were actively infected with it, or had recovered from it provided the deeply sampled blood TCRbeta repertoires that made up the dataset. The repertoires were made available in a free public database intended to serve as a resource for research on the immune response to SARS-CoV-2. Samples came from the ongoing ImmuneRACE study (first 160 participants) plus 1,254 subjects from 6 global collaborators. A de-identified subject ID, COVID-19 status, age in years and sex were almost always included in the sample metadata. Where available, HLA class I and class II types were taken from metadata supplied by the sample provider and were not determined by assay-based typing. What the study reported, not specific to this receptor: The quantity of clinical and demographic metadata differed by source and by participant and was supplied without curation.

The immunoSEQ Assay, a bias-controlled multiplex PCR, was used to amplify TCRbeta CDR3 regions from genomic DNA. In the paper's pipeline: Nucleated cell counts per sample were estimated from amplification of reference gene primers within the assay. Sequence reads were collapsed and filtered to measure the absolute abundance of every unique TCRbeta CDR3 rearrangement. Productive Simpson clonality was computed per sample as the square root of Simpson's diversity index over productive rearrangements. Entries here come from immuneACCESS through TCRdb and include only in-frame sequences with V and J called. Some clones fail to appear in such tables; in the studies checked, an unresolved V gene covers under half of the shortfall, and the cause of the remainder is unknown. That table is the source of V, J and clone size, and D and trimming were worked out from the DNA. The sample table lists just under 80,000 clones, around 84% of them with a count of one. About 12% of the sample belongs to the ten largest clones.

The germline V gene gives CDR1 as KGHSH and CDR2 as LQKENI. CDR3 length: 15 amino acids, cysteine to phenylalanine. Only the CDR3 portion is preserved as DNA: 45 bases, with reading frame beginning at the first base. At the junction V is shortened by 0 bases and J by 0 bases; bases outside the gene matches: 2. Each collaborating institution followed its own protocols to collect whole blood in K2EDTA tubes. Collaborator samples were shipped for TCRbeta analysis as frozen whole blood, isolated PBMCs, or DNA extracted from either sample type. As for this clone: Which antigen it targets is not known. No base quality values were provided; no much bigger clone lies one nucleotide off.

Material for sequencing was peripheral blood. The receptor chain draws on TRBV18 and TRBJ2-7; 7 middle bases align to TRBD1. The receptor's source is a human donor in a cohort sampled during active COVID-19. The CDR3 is CASSPPDRDSYEQYF. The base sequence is TGTGCCAGCTCACCACCCGACAGGGACTCCTACGAGCAGTACTTC.